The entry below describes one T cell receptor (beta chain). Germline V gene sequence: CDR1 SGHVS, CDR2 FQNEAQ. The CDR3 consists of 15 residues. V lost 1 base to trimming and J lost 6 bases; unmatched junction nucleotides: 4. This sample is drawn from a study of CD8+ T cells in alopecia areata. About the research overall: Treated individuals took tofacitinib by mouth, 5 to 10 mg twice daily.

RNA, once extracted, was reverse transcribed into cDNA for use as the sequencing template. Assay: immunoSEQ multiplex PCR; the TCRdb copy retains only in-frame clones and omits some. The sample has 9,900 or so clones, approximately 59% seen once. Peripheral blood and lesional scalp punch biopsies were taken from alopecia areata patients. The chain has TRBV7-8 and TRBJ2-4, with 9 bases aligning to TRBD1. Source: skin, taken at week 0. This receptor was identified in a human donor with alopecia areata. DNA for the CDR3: TGTGCCAGCAGCTTAGGGGACAGGGCTAGAAACATTCAGTACTTC. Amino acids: CASSLGDRARNIQYF.